Below are 18 T cell receptor beta chains sequenced from a single sample in a study of molecular identifiers for immune sequencing clone quantification. TCRdb ran MiXCR on the PCR reads and lists one entry per CDR3 protein. The sample yields about 86,000 distinct CDR3 sequences, around a quarter seen once. Sequenced sample: naive CD8+ T cells from blood, with Jurkat cell RNA spiked in. Subset: FACS-sorted CD8+CD4-CCR7+CD45RA+ naive T cells. The receptors were gathered from a human donor in good health. Some libraries in this study had Jurkat cell RNA spiked in.

Remarks on this clonotype: Since a much larger clone is just one base distant, this may be a read error. The CDR3 sequence: CASTPGASGGATQYF. CDR3 DNA: TGTGCCAGCACCCCCGGGGCTAGCGGGGGTGCGACCCAGTACTTC. V and J are TRBV2 and TRBJ2-5; 10 nucleotides match TRBD2. The CDR3 sequence is 15 residues long. CDR1 is SNHLY and CDR2 is FYNNEI in the germline V gene. With V trimmed by 7 bases and J by 7 bases, 12 bases remained unmatched. The full variable domain, in which reference TRBV2 and TRBJ2-5 provide the parts outside the CDR3, is EPEVTQTPSHQVTQMGQEVILRCVPISNHLYFYWYRQILGQKVEFLVSFYNNEISEKSEIFDDQFSVERPDGSNFTLKIRSTKLEDSAMYFCASTPGASGGATQYFGPGTRLLVL.

The chain couples TRBV29-1 to TRBJ2-7; no reliable D call. This CDR3 has 11 residues. Trimming pared 0 bases from V and 3 bases from J, leaving 3 bases between. The germline CDR1 and CDR2 sequences are SQVTM and ANQGSEA. This chain's CDR3 is CSVEEGYEQYF. In nucleotides, the CDR3 is TGCAGCGTTGAAGAGGGCTACGAGCAGTACTTC.

This clonotype has ten or more counts. The chain joins TRBV7-2 to TRBJ2-1, with TRBD2 matching over 9 bases. Germline CDR1 SGHTA, CDR2 FQGNSA. The CDR3 totals 14 residues. With 5 bases clipped from V and 4 bases from J, the junction kept 3 bases outside the gene matches. This CDR3 is CASSGLAFYNEQFF. The CDR3 bases are TGTGCCAGCAGCGGACTAGCGTTTTACAATGAGCAGTTCTTC.

In the case of this clonotype: This may stem from a read error, because a much larger clone lies one nucleotide away. This chain joins TRBV6-5 and TRBJ2-7, with D maybe TRBD1 (6 bases). This CDR3 is built from 15 residues. Germline assignment: CDR1 MNHEY and CDR2 SVGAGI. V lost 4 bases and J 6 bases, leaving 19 bases between the germline ends. The CDR3 loop reads CASSSEHDEGGEQYF. In nucleotides, the CDR3 is TGTGCCAGCAGTTCCGAGCACGACGAAGGGGGCGAGCAGTACTTC.

Points on this clonotype: At one of its ends the junction is not consistent with the germline gene, which may arise from a read error. The chain uses TRBV4-1 and TRBJ2-7; a possible D gene is TRBD1 (7 bases). This CDR3 is built from 14 residues. CDR1 and CDR2 from the germline V gene are MGHRA and YSYEKL. CDR3 sequence: CAGSQRSGGYEQYF. CDR3 nucleotides: TGCGCCGGCAGCCAACGATCAGGGGGGTACGAGCAGTACTTC.

This clonotype was recorded at least ten times. This sequence joins TRBV4-1 and TRBJ1-1; D remains unclear. CDR3 length equals 13 residues. V gave up 4 bases and J gave up 6 bases, with 12 bases separating them. Germline V gene data show CDR1 as MGHRA and CDR2 as YSYEKL. The CDR3 DNA is TGCGCCAGCAGCCCGGGCCAGGCGGCTGAAGCTTTCTTT. Translated, it gives CASSPGQAAEAFF.

This clonotype is a singleton in its sample. A read error is possible here, since a much larger clone lies one base away. The rearrangement links TRBV23-1 to TRBJ1-5, with 8 bases fitting TRBD1. Being an ORF, TRBV23-1 has a function that is uncertain. J lost 7 bases, V lost 7 bases, and 15 bases had no gene match. There are 16 residues in the CDR3. CDR3 loop: CASNRRRQGTTQPQHF. The CDR3 DNA is TGCGCCAGCAACCGGAGAAGACAGGGGACAACGCAGCCCCAGCATTTT.

This clonotype was counted many times. The V and J genes are TRBV29-1 and TRBJ2-7, with 10 nucleotides matching TRBD1. The CDR3 consists of 13 residues. Trimming removed 1 base from V and 4 bases from J; junction bases left unmatched: 1. Germline V gene lookup returns CDR1 SQVTM and CDR2 ANQGSEA. For the CDR3, the DNA is TGCAGCGTTGAAGTGGGACAGGGGTACGAGCAGTACTTC. Translated, it gives CSVEVGQGYEQYF.

Regarding this clonotype: This may stem from a read error, because a much larger clone lies one nucleotide away. The chain has TRBV12-3 or TRBV12-4 and TRBJ1-4; D is unclear. V shed 7 bases and J shed 7 bases, with 16 bases lying between them. The CDR3 is 14 amino acids. In DNA form, the CDR3 reads TGTGCCAGCACCCGGAACCCCAGTGGTGAAAAACTGTTTTTT. The encoded protein is CASTRNPSGEKLFF.

This clonotype was counted many times. The V gene is TRBV29-1, the J gene TRBJ1-1; D gene unclear. The CDR3 runs to 10 residues. Trimming took off 5 bases at V and 7 bases at J, with 8 bases between the two ends. CDR1 is SQVTM and CDR2 is ANQGSEA in the germline V gene. CDR3 nucleotide sequence: TGCAGCGTTATGGAAATTGAAGCTTTCTTT. Translated, it gives CSVMEIEAFF.

This clonotype has ten or more counts. This chain links TRBV9 with TRBJ1-1; TRBD1 matches at 10 bases. This CDR3 has 16 amino acids. Germline V gives CDR1 SGDLS, CDR2 YYNGEE. The V gene end was trimmed by 3 bases and the J gene end by 6 bases; junction bases not matched to a gene: 11. As DNA, the CDR3 is TGTGCCAGCAGCGAGAAGGACAGGGGGTATTTTTCTGAAGCTTTCTTT. Protein: CASSEKDRGYFSEAFF.

Many counts were recorded for this clonotype. The chain recombines TRBV27 with TRBJ1-2; 12 bases fit TRBD1. J lost 2 bases, V lost 10 bases, and 2 bases had no gene match. This CDR3 is 13 amino acids long. The V gene's germline CDR1 is MNHEY and CDR2 SMNVEV (reference sequence). CDR3 bases: TGTGCCACCGGGACAGGGGGCAACTATGGCTACACCTTC. As protein: CATGTGGNYGYTF.

The chain carries TRBV12-3 or TRBV12-4 and TRBJ2-1; D ambiguous. The CDR3 is 11 amino acids. Trimming took 3 bases from V and 10 from J, leaving 7 bases between them. The CDR3 region is CASSFSGEQFF. CDR3 nucleotides: TGTGCCAGCAGTTTCTCTGGCGAGCAGTTCTTC.

This rearrangement joins TRBV13 to TRBJ2-1, with 8 bases aligning to TRBD1. Germline lookup yields CDR1 PRHDT and CDR2 FYEKMQ (reference sequence). This CDR3 is 15 amino acids long. The J segment lost 4 bases and the V segment lost 5 bases, leaving 7 bases of the junction unmatched. CDR3 in amino acids: CASSLRDRSYNEQFF. CDR3 nucleotides: TGTGCCAGCAGCCTGAGGGACAGGTCGTACAATGAGCAGTTCTTC.

This clonotype was counted between two and nine times. A clone one base away is much larger, so this may be a read error. The chain employs TRBV27 and TRBJ2-3, with a tentative D call TRBD1 (5 bases). The length of the CDR3 is 13 residues. Looked up from germline, CDR1 is MNHEY and CDR2 is SMNVEV (reference sequence). The CDR3 DNA reads as TGTGCCAGCAGTACACATAGCACAGGTACGCAGTATTTT. As protein: CASSTHSTGTQYF.

There are many counts of this clonotype. This sequence joins TRBV28 and TRBJ1-1; D call uncertain. Germline-derived CDR1 and CDR2 are MDHEN and SYDVKM. The V gene lost 5 bases and the J gene lost 0 bases, with 13 bases spanning the gap. The length of the CDR3 is 15 residues. The CDR3: CASSPQKGMNTEAFF. CDR3 sequence (DNA): TGTGCCAGCAGTCCCCAAAAGGGCATGAACACTGAAGCTTTCTTT.

A word on this clonotype: A read error is possible here, since a much larger clone lies one base away. The chain combines TRBV20-1 with TRBJ2-7, with TRBD2 as a possible D gene (6 bases). CDR3 length: 15 amino acids. Between the trimmed V and J ends, which lost 2 bases and 3 bases, there was a span of 17 bases. The germline gives CDR1 DFQATT, CDR2 SNEGSKA (reference sequence). CDR3 region: CSARPYERRGYEQYF. The CDR3 DNA follows: TGCAGTGCTAGACCTTACGAAAGGCGGGGCTACGAGCAGTACTTC.

The CDR3 DNA reads TGTGCCAGCAGTACACTAGCGACTAGCACAGATACGCAGTATTTT. It yields the protein CASSTLATSTDTQYF. J is TRBJ2-3 and V is TRBV28; 7 nucleotides align to TRBD2. The CDR3 sequence is 15 residues long. V was clipped by 5 bases and J by 0 bases; unmatched bases: 5. The V gene's germline CDR1 is MDHEN and CDR2 SYDVKM.